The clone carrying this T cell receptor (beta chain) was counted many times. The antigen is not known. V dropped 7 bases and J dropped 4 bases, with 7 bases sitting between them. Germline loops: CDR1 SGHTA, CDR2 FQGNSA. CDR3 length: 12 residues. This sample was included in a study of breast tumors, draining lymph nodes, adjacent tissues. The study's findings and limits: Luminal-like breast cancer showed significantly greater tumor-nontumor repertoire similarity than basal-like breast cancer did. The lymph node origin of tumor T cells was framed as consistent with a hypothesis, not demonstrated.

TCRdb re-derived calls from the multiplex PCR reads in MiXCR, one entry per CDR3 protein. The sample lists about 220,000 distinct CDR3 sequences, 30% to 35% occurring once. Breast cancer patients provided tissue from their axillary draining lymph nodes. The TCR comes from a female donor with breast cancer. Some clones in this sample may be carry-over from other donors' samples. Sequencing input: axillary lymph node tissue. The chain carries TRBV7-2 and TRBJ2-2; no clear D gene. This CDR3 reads CASTPVTGELFF. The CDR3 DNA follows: TGTGCCAGCACACCAGTCACCGGGGAGCTGTTTTTT.